These 5 T cell receptor beta chains share one sample of origin, sequenced in a study of blood T cell repertoires in COVID-19. Here immunoSEQ multiplex PCR was the method, and the copy in TCRdb shows in-frame clones only, minus some. The data show about 130,000 clones, with about 80% seen just once and 10% to 12% held by the top ten. The sample comprised peripheral blood. The source is a human donor in a cohort sampled during active COVID-19.

V gene TRBV5-4 combines with J gene TRBJ1-4; no reliable D call. Trimming took 0 bases from V and 3 from J, leaving 9 bases between them. The germline CDR1 and CDR2 sequences are SGHNT and YYREEE (reference sequence). This CDR3 region has 15 residues. As DNA, the CDR3 is TGTGCCAGCAGCTTGGATCCAGGCTCTAATGAAAAACTGTTTTTT. This gives the protein CASSLDPGSNEKLFF.

In this sample, this clone turned up once. The chain combines TRBV11-2 with TRBJ2-7; unclear D gene. V was shortened by 3 bases and J by 3 bases, with 9 bases between the two germline ends. The CDR3 covers 13 residues. CDR1 SGHAT and CDR2 FQNNGV come from the germline V gene. CDR3 coding DNA: TGTGCCAGCAGCTTTTCACGAGACTACGAGCAGTACTTC. It yields the protein CASSFSRDYEQYF.

The rearrangement joins TRBV13 to TRBJ2-3, with 7 bases fitting TRBD1. From germline, CDR1 is PRHDT and CDR2 FYEKMQ (reference sequence). This CDR3 comprises 14 residues. After removal of 5 bases from V and 5 bases from J, the junction contained 7 bases not matched to a gene. CDR3 in DNA: TGTGCCAGCAGCCCCCGGGACAGTCGAGATACGCAGTATTTT. This encodes CASSPRDSRDTQYF.

The chain combines TRBV3-1 (or the pseudogene TRBV3-2) with TRBJ1-2, with D perhaps TRBD1 (6 bases). CDR3 length: 16 residues. CDR1 is LGHDT and CDR2 is YNNKEL in the germline V gene (reference sequence). V lost 0 bases to trimming and J lost 2 bases, with 13 bases between them. The CDR3 loop is CASSQDLGQPNYGYTF. CDR3 DNA: TGTGCCAGCAGCCAAGATCTTGGACAGCCAAACTATGGCTACACCTTC.

This clone turned up a few times. The chain employs TRBV6-1 and TRBJ2-7, with 8 bases lining up with TRBD2. The CDR3 runs to 15 residues. Losses at the gene ends were 1 base for V and 4 bases for J; bases not matched to a gene: 6. Germline CDR1 is MNHNS and CDR2 is SASEGT. The DNA for the CDR3 is TGTGCCAGCAGTGAAGGTAGTAGCGGGGTTTACGAGCAGTACTTC. Protein sequence: CASSEGSSGVYEQYF.